This entry lists 23 T cell receptor beta chains sequenced from one sample in a study of shared clonotypes between healthy human individuals. Measured with immunoSEQ multiplex PCR; TCRdb has only the in-frame clones, and not every one. Seen here are some 2,400,000 clones, more than 90% observed once, and the top ten hold roughly 0.13%. Sequenced input: naive CD4+ T cells sorted from blood. The subset was: CD45RA+ positively selected. These receptors were taken from a young man in good health.

With regard to this clone: The sample contains more than one DNA sequence encoding this CDR3. The chain carries TRBV28 and TRBJ1-5, with TRBD1 identical over 8 bases. V lost 2 bases and J lost 4; bases outside the gene matches: 1. The CDR3 is 14 amino acids. CDR1 MDHEN and CDR2 SYDVKM come from the germline V gene. The CDR3 is CASSLGQGNQPQHF. The CDR3 DNA reads as TGTGCCAGCAGTTTAGGACAGGGTAATCAGCCCCAGCATTTT.

The chain is built from TRBV19 and TRBJ2-3, with 10 positions matching TRBD1. The CDR3 sequence is 18 residues long. Germline assignment: CDR1 LNHDA and CDR2 SQIVND (reference sequence). Trimming cost V 3 bases and J 0 bases; bases outside gene matches: 9. CDR3 residues: CASSIGPGTGASTDTQYF. The DNA for the CDR3 is TGTGCCAGTAGTATCGGTCCCGGGACAGGGGCTAGCACAGATACGCAGTATTTT.

To note about this clone: This sequence may be a read error, since a much larger clone differs from it by one base. The sample has other DNA sequences that encode this CDR3 too. The chain uses TRBV7-3 and TRBJ1-1; no definite D call. The CDR3 runs to 13 residues. Trimming took off 2 bases at V and 1 base at J, with 5 bases between the two ends. CDR1 and CDR2 from the germline V gene are SGHTA and FQGTGA. The CDR3 is CASSLDRNTEAFF. In DNA, the CDR3 is TGTGCCAGCAGCTTAGACCGGAACACTGAAGCTTTCTTT.

This chain joins TRBV6-6 and TRBJ1-1; 10 bases line up with TRBD1. The CDR3 is made up of 13 amino acids. Per germline, CDR1 MNHNY and CDR2 SVGAGI (reference sequence). Unmatched junction bases numbered 2, after V lost 2 bases and J lost 8 bases. CDR3: CASSYGQGGEAFF. Written as DNA, the CDR3 is TGTGCCAGCAGTTACGGACAGGGGGGCGAAGCTTTCTTT.

This clone was recorded once. This chain uses TRBV12-5 with TRBJ2-1; a weak D match, TRBD2 (6 bases). There are 15 residues in the CDR3. Per the germline V gene, CDR1 is LGHNT and CDR2 is FRNRAP. V gave up 0 bases and J gave up 9 bases, with 15 bases separating them. CDR3 bases: TGTGCTAGTGGTTTGGTTGTCTTGGGGGAGGTTGAGCAGTTCTTC. Its translation is CASGLVVLGEVEQFF.

The rearrangement uses TRBV10-3 and TRBJ1-1, with D possibly being TRBD1 (5 bases). CDR3 length: 15 residues. The V and J ends lost 1 base and 0 bases respectively, with 9 bases between them. Germline-derived CDR1 and CDR2 are ENHRY and SYGVKD. CDR3 loop: CAISEYPGMNTEAFF. The CDR3 DNA reads TGTGCCATCAGTGAGTATCCAGGGATGAACACTGAAGCTTTCTTT.

The V and J genes are TRBV30 and TRBJ2-7; 9 positions match TRBD1. The V and J ends lost 2 bases and 2 bases, in that order; junction bases with no gene match: 7. The CDR3 loop spans 15 amino acids. The germline V gene encodes CDR1 GTSNPN and CDR2 SVGIG (reference sequence). The CDR3 spells CAWSPYRGRTYEQYF. As DNA, the CDR3 is TGTGCCTGGAGTCCTTACAGGGGGCGAACCTACGAGCAGTACTTC.

The rearrangement links TRBV6-5 to TRBJ1-5; 7 bases line up with TRBD1. CDR1 is MNHEY, CDR2 SVGAGI, per germline. With V trimmed by 6 bases and J by 3 bases, 2 bases remained unmatched. The CDR3 totals 13 residues. The CDR3 DNA reads as TGTGCCAGCAGAAGGGGGCACAATCAGCCCCAGCATTTT. The encoded protein is CASRRGHNQPQHF.

The chain has TRBV6-5 and TRBJ2-7, with D perhaps TRBD2 (7 bases). Trimming removed 6 bases at V and 4 bases at J, with 19 bases between. The CDR3 sequence is 15 residues long. The germline V gene encodes CDR1 MNHEY and CDR2 SVGAGI. CDR3 in amino acids: CASRREGGRGYEQYF. For the CDR3, the DNA is TGTGCCAGCAGACGAGAGGGGGGGCGAGGGTACGAGCAGTACTTC.

This chain connects TRBV5-3 to TRBJ2-2; tentatively, D is TRBD2 (5 bases). TRBV5-3 is assigned to the ORF class and has an uncertain function. This CDR3 has 15 amino acids. Trimming stripped 8 bases from V and 1 base from J, with 15 bases between. CDR3 coding DNA: TGTGCCAGCCCGCCGGTTCGGGAGAACACCGGGGAGCTGTTTTTT. Protein sequence: CASPPVRENTGELFF.

This chain uses TRBV6-5 with TRBJ1-2, with D possibly TRBD1 on 6 matching bases. Germline V gene data show CDR1 as MNHEY and CDR2 as SVGAGI. The CDR3 loop spans 13 amino acids. Trimming removed 5 bases at V and 8 bases at J, with 15 bases between. As DNA, the CDR3 is TGTGCCAGCAGTACAGGGACGGCGGGGGGCTACACCTTC. Amino acid sequence: CASSTGTAGGYTF.

The gene calls are TRBV5-1 and TRBJ2-5, with 10 bases matching TRBD2. CDR1 and CDR2 from the germline V gene are SGHRS and YFSETQ. V trimming: 5 bases; J trimming: 3 bases; junction bases outside the gene matches: 7. This CDR3 region has 15 residues. CDR3 coding DNA: TGCGCCAGCAGTCTAAGCGGGGGGGCAGAAGAGACCCAGTACTTC. This encodes CASSLSGGAEETQYF. Complete variable domain (other parts from reference TRBV5-1 and TRBJ2-5): KAGVTQTPRYLIKTRGQQVTLSCSPISGHRSVSWYQQTPGQGLQFLFEYFSETQRNKGNFPGRFSGRQFSNSRSEMNVSTLELGDSALYLCASSLSGGAEETQYFGPGTRLLVL.

With regard to this clone: At the DNA level, this CDR3 is encoded by other sequences in the same sample as well. The V call is TRBV18, the J call TRBJ1-1; D is perhaps TRBD1 (6 bases). Between the trimmed V and J ends, which lost 3 bases and 1 base, there was a span of 9 bases. Per the germline V gene, CDR1 is KGHSH and CDR2 is LQKENI. The CDR3 runs to 14 residues. For the CDR3, the DNA is TGTGCCAGCTCACCTGGGGGGCCGAACACTGAAGCTTTCTTT. Protein: CASSPGGPNTEAFF.

The table lists this clone with a count of one. This chain connects TRBV5-6 to TRBJ2-7; 8 bases fit TRBD2. Trimming cost V 4 bases and J 0 bases; bases outside gene matches: 9. Germline CDR1 is SGHDT and CDR2 is YYEEEE. The CDR3 spans 16 residues. The CDR3 coding sequence is TGTGCCAGCAGCCCTACCACTAGCGGACCCTCCTACGAGCAGTACTTC. Translation: CASSPTTSGPSYEQYF.

This clone was counted a single time. V usage is TRBV19 and J usage is TRBJ1-3; no definite D call. CDR3 length: 13 residues. From germline, CDR1 is LNHDA and CDR2 SQIVND (reference sequence). The V end was cut by 5 bases, the J end by 4 bases, with 9 bases between. The CDR3 bases are TGTGCCAGTAGTGAGGGTACAGGAAACACCATATATTTT. Translation gives CASSEGTGNTIYF.

The sample holds one count of this clone. The chain couples TRBV18 to TRBJ2-4, with TRBD1 matching over 8 bases. The CDR3 has 14 amino acids. Per the germline V gene, CDR1 is KGHSH and CDR2 is LQKENI. V lost 5 bases, J lost 5 bases, and 5 bases stayed unmatched. In nucleotides, the CDR3 is TGTGCCAGCTCATCCCGGGACAGGCAAAACATTCAGTACTTC. Translation gives CASSSRDRQNIQYF.

This clone appeared a few times. The same CDR3 can be traced to other DNA sequences in this sample. The chain joins TRBV7-2 to TRBJ2-3, with D perhaps matching TRBD2 (6 bases). Per germline, CDR1 SGHTA and CDR2 FQGNSA. V was cut by 3 bases and J by 1 base, with 8 bases left in between. There are 14 residues in the CDR3. The CDR3 nucleotides read TGTGCCAGCAGCTTCCCGGGGGGCACAGATACGCAGTATTTT. It codes for CASSFPGGTDTQYF. Together with reference TRBV7-2 and TRBJ2-3, the CDR3 gives the full variable domain: GAGVSQSPSNKVTEKGKDVELRCDPISGHTALYWYRQSLGQGLEFLIYFQGNSAPDKSGLPSDRFSAERTGGSVSTLTIQRTQQEDSAVYLCASSFPGGTDTQYFGPGTRLTVL.

Concerning this clone itself: The sample has other DNA sequences that encode this CDR3 too. This sequence joins TRBV5-1 and TRBJ1-1; D unclear. Deletions cut 0 bases from V and 7 bases from J, with 7 bases between. Germline V gives CDR1 SGHRS, CDR2 YFSETQ. The CDR3 is 12 amino acids. CDR3 DNA: TGCGCCAGCAGCTTGGCCTCTGGTGAAGCTTTCTTT. It specifies CASSLASGEAFF.

V is TRBV30 and J is TRBJ1-4; no clear D. The CDR3 has 11 residues. V lost 3 bases and J 7 bases, leaving 6 bases between the germline ends. Germline V gene lookup returns CDR1 GTSNPN and CDR2 SVGIG (reference sequence). The CDR3: CAWSFGEKLFF. Written as DNA, the CDR3 is TGTGCCTGGAGCTTCGGTGAAAAACTGTTTTTT.

This chain uses TRBV10-2 with TRBJ1-1, with D perhaps matching TRBD1 (5 bases). The V gene's germline CDR1 is WSHSY and CDR2 SAAADI. The CDR3 spans 15 residues. Trimming left V 6 bases short and J 2 bases short, with 16 bases between. The chain's CDR3 is CASSVLPTVNTEAFF. CDR3 in DNA: TGCGCCAGCAGCGTCCTCCCGACAGTAAACACTGAAGCTTTCTTT.

The rearrangement links TRBV5-4 to TRBJ1-1; unclear D gene. Trimming stripped 3 bases from V and 1 base from J, with 1 base between. The CDR3 has 11 residues. CDR1 and CDR2 from the germline V gene are SGHNT and YYREEE (reference sequence). CDR3 amino acids: CASSWNTEAFF. The CDR3, as DNA: TGTGCCAGCAGCTGGAACACTGAAGCTTTCTTT.

The rearrangement links TRBV5-1 to TRBJ1-6; 12 bases match TRBD1. Germline assignment: CDR1 SGHRS and CDR2 YFSETQ. The trim removed 4 bases at V and 8 bases at J, leaving 7 bases unmatched. The CDR3 runs to 16 residues. The CDR3 loop is CASSTGTGGVDSPLHF. CDR3 nucleotide sequence: TGCGCCAGCAGCACCGGGACAGGGGGCGTCGATTCACCCCTCCACTTT. Full variable domain (remainder filled in from reference TRBV5-1 and TRBJ1-6): KAGVTQTPRYLIKTRGQQVTLSCSPISGHRSVSWYQQTPGQGLQFLFEYFSETQRNKGNFPGRFSGRQFSNSRSEMNVSTLELGDSALYLCASSTGTGGVDSPLHFGNGTRLTVT.

Concerning this clone itself: The sample carries other DNA sequences with the same CDR3. The chain recombines TRBV5-4 with TRBJ2-2; D is possibly TRBD1 (5 bases). The CDR3 loop spans 14 amino acids. Deletions cut 5 bases from V and 1 base from J, with 9 bases between. Germline loops: CDR1 SGHNT, CDR2 YYREEE (reference sequence). The DNA of the CDR3 is TGTGCCAGCAGGTCAGGGAAGAACACCGGGGAGCTGTTTTTT. Amino acids: CASRSGKNTGELFF.